The T cell receptor gamma chain under discussion was sequenced for a study of fetal and pediatric gammadelta thymocytes (dated 2022 in TCRdb). Looking at the study overall: To strengthen a single-cell study of gammadelta thymocyte development, the researchers used bulk gammadelta thymocyte repertoires that mixed previously published data with newly generated, unpublished data. In total, the bulk gammadelta thymocyte repertoire set covered 10 subjects, made up of 7 pediatric thymus donors and 3 fetal thymus donors. Previously published data (refs 27,28) and unpublished data were combined in the bulk gammadelta thymocyte repertoires. Bulk TCR repertoire data were added to increase subject numbers and strengthen the CDR3 publicity analysis. General findings and caveats noted by the study authors: Compared with post-natal repertoires, fetal gammadelta thymocyte repertoires were previously reported to be enriched for TRDV2, TRGV8 and TRGV9 usage, low N additions and public CDR3s.

Details on this clone: No antigen is known for it. Base qualities are not recorded, but no much larger clone differs from it by a single base.

Sequencing was performed on an Illumina MiSeq. Per the original workflow: For publicity analysis, the Vgamma9Vdelta2 and nonVgamma9Vdelta2 bulk CDR3 files were merged for each subject into one combined repertoire per subject. Using base R and dplyr, each CDR3 amino acid sequence was checked across 9 single-cell datasets and 9 to 11 bulk repertoires to give a publicity score ranging from 0 to 19. TCRdb called clones anew from the public reads via CATT; matching DNA rows were later pooled. The V and J calls and clone size are TCRdb's, not the authors'. The sample table records about 890 gamma-chain clones; roughly 5.3% of these occur just once. 5.5% to 9% of the sample is taken by the ten largest. The germline V gene supplies CDR1 EGSNGY and CDR2 YDSYNSKV. The cysteine opens and the phenylalanine closes a CDR3 of 12 amino acids. Solely the CDR3 DNA is kept, with 36 bases framed from the first base. Compared with germline, V lacks 4 bases and J lacks 4 bases; bases without a gene match: 4.

Staining of thymocytes was performed with Zombie NIR viability dye and with antibodies against CD3 (UCHT1), TCRgammadelta (11F2), TCRVgamma9 (IMMU360) and TCRVdelta2 (IMMU389). TRD and TRG CDR3 repertoires were generated in bulk, separately, from sorted Vgamma9Vdelta2 and nonVgamma9Vdelta2 gammadelta thymocytes obtained from human fetal and pediatric thymuses. Pediatric thymus tissue was collected in Belgium from children having cardiac surgery. The pediatric thymus donors included in the study ranged in age from roughly 1 to 12 years. Thymic cell suspensions were made from fetal and post-natal thymuses as previously described. NonVgamma9Vdelta2 thymocytes were sorted as CD3+ gammadeltaTCR+ cells that did not have the Vgamma9+Vdelta2+ phenotype. Cells were sorted on a FACS Aria III cell sorter (BD Biosciences).

The sequencing input was non-Vgamma9Vdelta2 gamma-delta T cells from the thymus. The label giving this sample's cell subset or site can be read as: CD3+gammadeltaTCR+ thymocytes not co-expressing Vgamma9 and Vdelta2. The receptor was isolated from a child who underwent cardiac surgery and was recorded as healthy. This chain is built from TRGV2 and TRGJ1 or TRGJ2. The nucleotide sequence is TGTGCCACCTGGGAAAGGTATTATAAGAAACTCTTT. This sequence encodes CATWERYYKKLF.